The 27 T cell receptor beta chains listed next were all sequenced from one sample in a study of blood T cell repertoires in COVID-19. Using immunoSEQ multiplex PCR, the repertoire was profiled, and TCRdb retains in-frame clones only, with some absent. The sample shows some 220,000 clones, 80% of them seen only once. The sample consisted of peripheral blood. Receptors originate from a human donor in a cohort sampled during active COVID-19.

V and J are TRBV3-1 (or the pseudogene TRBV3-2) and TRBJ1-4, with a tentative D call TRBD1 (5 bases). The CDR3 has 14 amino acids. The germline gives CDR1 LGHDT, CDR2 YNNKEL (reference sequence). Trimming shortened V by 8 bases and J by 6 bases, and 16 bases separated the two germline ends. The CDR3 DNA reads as TGTGCCAGCCCATTAGGAGGGGTTCATGAAAAACTGTTTTTT. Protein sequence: CASPLGGVHEKLFF.

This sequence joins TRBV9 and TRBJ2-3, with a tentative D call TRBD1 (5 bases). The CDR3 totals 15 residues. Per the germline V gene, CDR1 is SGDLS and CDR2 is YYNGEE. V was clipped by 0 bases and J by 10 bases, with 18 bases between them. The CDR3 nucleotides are TGTGCCAGCAGCGTAGCCCCGGACACAACTTACGCGCAGTATTTT. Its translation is CASSVAPDTTYAQYF.

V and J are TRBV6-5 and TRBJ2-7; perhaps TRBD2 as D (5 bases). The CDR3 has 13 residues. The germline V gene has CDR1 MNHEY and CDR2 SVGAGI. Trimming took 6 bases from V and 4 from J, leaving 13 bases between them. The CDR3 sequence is CASRPGTEYEQYF. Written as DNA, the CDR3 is TGTGCCAGCAGGCCGGGAACAGAATACGAGCAGTACTTC.

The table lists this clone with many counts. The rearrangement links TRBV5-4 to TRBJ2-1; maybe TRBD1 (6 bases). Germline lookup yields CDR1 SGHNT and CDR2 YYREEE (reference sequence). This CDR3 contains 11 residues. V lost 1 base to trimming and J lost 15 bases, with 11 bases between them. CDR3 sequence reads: CASSLQGRVFF. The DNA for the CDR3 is TGTGCCAGCAGCTTGCAGGGGAGAGTGTTCTTC.

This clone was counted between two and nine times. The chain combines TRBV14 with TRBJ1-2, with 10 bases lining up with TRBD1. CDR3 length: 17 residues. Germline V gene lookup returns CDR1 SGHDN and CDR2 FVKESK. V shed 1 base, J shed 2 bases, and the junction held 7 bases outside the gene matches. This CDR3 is CASSQVRTGQGNYGYTF. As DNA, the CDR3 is TGTGCCAGCAGCCAAGTCAGGACGGGACAGGGGAACTATGGCTACACCTTC.

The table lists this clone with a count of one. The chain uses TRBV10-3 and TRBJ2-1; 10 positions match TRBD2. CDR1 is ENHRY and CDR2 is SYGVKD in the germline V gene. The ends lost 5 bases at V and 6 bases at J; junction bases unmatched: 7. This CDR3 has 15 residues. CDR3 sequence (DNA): TGTGCCATCAGTCGTACTAGCGGGACTAGCAATGAGCAGTTCTTC. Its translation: CAISRTSGTSNEQFF.

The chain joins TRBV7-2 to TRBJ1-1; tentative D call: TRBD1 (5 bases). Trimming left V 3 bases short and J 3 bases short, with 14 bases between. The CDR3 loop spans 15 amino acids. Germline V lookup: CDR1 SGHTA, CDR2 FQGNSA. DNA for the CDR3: TGTGCCAGCAGCTTGGGGCCCACTTCGGACACTGAAGCTTTCTTT. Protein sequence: CASSLGPTSDTEAFF.

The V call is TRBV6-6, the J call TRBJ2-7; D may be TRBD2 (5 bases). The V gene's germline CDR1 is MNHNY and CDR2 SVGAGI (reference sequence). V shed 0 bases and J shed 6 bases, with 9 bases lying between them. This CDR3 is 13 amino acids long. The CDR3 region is CASSYSGGREQYF. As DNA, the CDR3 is TGTGCCAGCAGTTACTCGGGCGGGCGCGAGCAGTACTTC.

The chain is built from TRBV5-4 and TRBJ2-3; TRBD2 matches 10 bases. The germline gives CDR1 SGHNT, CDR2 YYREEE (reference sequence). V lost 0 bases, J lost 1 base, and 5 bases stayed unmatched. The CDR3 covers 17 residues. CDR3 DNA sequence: TGTGCCAGCAGCTTGGTAAGCGGGAGGGCCCGCACAGATACGCAGTATTTT. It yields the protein CASSLVSGRARTDTQYF. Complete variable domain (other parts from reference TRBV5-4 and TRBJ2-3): ETGVTQSPTHLIKTRGQQVTLRCSSQSGHNTVSWYQQALGQGPQFIFQYYREEENGRGNFPPRFSGLQFPNYSSELNVNALELDDSALYLCASSLVSGRARTDTQYFGPGTRLTVL.

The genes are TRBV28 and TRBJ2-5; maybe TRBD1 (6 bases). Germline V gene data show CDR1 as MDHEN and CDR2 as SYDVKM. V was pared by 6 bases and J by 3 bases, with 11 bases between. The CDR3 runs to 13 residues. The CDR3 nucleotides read TGTGCCAGCAGAACAGGGACCAAAGAGACCCAGTACTTC. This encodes CASRTGTKETQYF.

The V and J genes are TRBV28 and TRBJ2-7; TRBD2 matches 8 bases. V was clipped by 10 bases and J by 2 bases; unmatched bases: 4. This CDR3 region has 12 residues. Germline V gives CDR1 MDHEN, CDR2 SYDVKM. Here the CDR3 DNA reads TGTGCCACCCAGCGGGGGACCTACGAGCAGTACTTC. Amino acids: CATQRGTYEQYF.

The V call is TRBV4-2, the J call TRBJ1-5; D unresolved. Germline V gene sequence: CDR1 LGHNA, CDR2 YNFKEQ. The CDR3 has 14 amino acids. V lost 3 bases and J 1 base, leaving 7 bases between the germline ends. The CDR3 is CASSQSGSNQPQHF. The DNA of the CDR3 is TGTGCCAGCAGCCAGTCAGGCAGCAATCAGCCCCAGCATTTT.

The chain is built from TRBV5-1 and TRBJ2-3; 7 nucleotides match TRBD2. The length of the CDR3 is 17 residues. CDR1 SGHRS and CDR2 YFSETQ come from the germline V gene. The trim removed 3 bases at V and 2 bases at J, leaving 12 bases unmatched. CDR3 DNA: TGCGCCAGCAGCTCCCTTAGTGCGGGGGACTACACAGATACGCAGTATTTT. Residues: CASSSLSAGDYTDTQYF.

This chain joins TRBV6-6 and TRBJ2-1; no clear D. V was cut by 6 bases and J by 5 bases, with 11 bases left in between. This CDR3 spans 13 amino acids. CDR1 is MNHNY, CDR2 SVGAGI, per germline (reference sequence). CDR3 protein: CASSPYPDNEQFF. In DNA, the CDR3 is TGTGCCAGCAGCCCGTACCCGGACAATGAGCAGTTCTTC.

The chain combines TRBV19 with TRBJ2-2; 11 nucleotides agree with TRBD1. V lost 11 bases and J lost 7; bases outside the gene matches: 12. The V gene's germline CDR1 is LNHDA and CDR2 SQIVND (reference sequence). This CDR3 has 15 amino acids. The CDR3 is CAVSGTGGLGGELFF. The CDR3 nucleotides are TGTGCCGTATCCGGGACAGGGGGTTTGGGCGGGGAGCTGTTTTTT. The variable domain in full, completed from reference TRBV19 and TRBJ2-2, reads DGGITQSPKYLFRKEGQNVTLSCEQNLNHDAMYWYRQDPGQGLRLIYYSQIVNDFQKGDIAEGYSVSREKKESFPLTVTSAQKNPTAFYLCAVSGTGGLGGELFFGEGSRLTVL.

The CDR3 spells CASSLSGGWERANVLTF. In DNA, the CDR3 is TGTGCCAGCAGTTTATCGGGGGGATGGGAGCGGGCCAACGTCCTGACTTTC. The rearrangement uses TRBV27 and TRBJ2-6, with a tentative D call TRBD2 (6 bases). CDR3 length: 17 residues. In germline, CDR1 is MNHEY, CDR2 SMNVEV (reference sequence). Trimming left V 0 bases short and J 5 bases short, with 14 bases between.

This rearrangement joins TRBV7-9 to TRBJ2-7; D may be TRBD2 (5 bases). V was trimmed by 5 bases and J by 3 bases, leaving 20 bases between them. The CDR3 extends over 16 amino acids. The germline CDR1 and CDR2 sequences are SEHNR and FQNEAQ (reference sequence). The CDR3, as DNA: TGTGCCAGCAGCCCCACAGACATGAGGGCCTACTACGAGCAGTACTTC. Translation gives CASSPTDMRAYYEQYF.

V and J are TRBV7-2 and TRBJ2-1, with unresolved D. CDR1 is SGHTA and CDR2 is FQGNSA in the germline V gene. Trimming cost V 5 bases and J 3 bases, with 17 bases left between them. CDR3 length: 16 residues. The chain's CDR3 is CASSRPPAAYYNEQFF. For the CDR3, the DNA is TGTGCCAGCAGCAGACCTCCCGCGGCATACTACAATGAGCAGTTCTTC. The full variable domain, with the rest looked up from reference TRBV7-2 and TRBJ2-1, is GAGVSQSPSNKVTEKGKDVELRCDPISGHTALYWYRQSLGQGLEFLIYFQGNSAPDKSGLPSDRFSAERTGGSVSTLTIQRTQQEDSAVYLCASSRPPAAYYNEQFFGPGTRLTVL.

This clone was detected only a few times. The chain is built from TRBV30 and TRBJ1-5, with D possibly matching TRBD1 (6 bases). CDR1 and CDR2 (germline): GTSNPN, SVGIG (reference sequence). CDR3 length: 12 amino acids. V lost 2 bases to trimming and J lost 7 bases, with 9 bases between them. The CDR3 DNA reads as TGTGCCTGGAGTCAGGGGAACCAGCCCCAGCATTTT. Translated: CAWSQGNQPQHF. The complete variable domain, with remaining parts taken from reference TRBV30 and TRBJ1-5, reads SQTIHQWPATLVQPVGSPLSLECTVEGTSNPNLYWYRQAAGRGLQLLFYSVGIGQISSEVPQNLSASRPQDRQFILSSKKLLLSDSGFYLCAWSQGNQPQHFGDGTRLSIL.

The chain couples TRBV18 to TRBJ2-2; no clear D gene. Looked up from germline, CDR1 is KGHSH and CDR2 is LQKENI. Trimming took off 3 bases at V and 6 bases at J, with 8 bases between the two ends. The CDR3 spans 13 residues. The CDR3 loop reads CASSPREAGELFF. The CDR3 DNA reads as TGTGCCAGCTCACCTCGTGAGGCCGGGGAGCTGTTTTTT.

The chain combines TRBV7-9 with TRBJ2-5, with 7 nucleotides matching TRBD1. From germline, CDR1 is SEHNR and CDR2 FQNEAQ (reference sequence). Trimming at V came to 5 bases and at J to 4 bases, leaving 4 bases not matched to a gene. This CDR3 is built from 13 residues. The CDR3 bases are TGTGCCAGCAGCCGTCCAGGGGGAGAGACCCAGTACTTC. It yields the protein CASSRPGGETQYF.

CDR3 DNA: TGTGCCAGCAGCTTAGGCTCAACTAGCGGGGGGGCCACAGATACGCAGTATTTT. Residues: CASSLGSTSGGATDTQYF. The gene calls are TRBV11-2 and TRBJ2-3; 13 bases match TRBD2. V dropped 1 base and J dropped 2; count of bases not matched to a gene: 6. The length of the CDR3 is 18 residues. Germline-derived CDR1 and CDR2 are SGHAT and FQNNGV.

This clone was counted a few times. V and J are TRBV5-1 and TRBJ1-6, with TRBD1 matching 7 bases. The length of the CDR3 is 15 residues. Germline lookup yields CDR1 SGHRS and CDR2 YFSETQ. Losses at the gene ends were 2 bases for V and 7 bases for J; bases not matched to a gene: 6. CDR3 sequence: CASSLSGTENSPLHF. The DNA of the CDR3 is TGCGCCAGCAGCTTATCCGGGACAGAGAATTCACCCCTCCACTTT. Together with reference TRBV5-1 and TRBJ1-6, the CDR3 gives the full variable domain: KAGVTQTPRYLIKTRGQQVTLSCSPISGHRSVSWYQQTPGQGLQFLFEYFSETQRNKGNFPGRFSGRQFSNSRSEMNVSTLELGDSALYLCASSLSGTENSPLHFGNGTRLTVT.

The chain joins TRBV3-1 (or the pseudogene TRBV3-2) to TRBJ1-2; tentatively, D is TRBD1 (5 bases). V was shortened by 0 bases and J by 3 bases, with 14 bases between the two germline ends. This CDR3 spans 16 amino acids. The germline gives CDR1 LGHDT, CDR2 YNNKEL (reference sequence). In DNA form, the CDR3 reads TGTGCCAGCAGCCAAGATTGGGGCAGATCGTACTATGGCTACACCTTC. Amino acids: CASSQDWGRSYYGYTF.

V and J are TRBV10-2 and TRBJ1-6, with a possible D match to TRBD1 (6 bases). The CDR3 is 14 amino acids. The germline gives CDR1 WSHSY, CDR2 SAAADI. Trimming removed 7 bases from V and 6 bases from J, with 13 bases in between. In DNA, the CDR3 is TGCGCCAGCAAGCCCACAGGGATTAATTCACCCCTCCACTTT. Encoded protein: CASKPTGINSPLHF.

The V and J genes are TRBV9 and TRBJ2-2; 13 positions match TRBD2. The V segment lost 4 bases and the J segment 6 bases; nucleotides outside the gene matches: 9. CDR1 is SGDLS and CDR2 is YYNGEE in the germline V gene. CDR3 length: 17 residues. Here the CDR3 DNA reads TGTGCCAGCAGCATTCGACTAGCGGGGGGAAATCCCGGGGAGCTGTTTTTT. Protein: CASSIRLAGGNPGELFF.

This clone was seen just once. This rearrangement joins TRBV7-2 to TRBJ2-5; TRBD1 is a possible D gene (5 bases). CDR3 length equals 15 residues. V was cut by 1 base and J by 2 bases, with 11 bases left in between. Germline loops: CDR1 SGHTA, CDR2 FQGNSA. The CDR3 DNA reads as TGTGCCAGCAGCTTAGGGAAGCCAGGGCAAGAGACCCAGTACTTC. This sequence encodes CASSLGKPGQETQYF.